These T cell receptor beta chains were read from a single sample in a study of regulatory T cells in long-lasting Graves disease. Each CDR3 protein gets one entry after TCRdb re-called the multiplex PCR reads with MiXCR. This table has fewer than 350,000 distinct CDR3 sequences, about a sixth appearing once. The sequences come from peripheral blood mononuclear cells (PBMCs), collected at new diagnosis, from a patient treated with antithyroid drugs. The receptors stem from a female donor with Graves disease. Each CDR3 is given with its conserved first and last residue. Each record gives: D gene, V gene, CDR3 length, J gene, CDR3 protein. The D gene is left open where the match is weak.

>NA|TRBV30|14|TRBJ2-3
CAWTPVGATDTQYF
>NA|TRBV30|11|TRBJ2-3
CAWSVKDTQYF
>TRBD1|TRBV20-1|12|TRBJ1-2
CSALGQEDGYTF
>TRBD1|TRBV4-1|14|TRBJ1-2
CASSQGPRDSGYTF
>NA|TRBV28|13|TRBJ2-1
CASSLVGPNEQFF
>NA|TRBV27|14|TRBJ1-1
CASRLGAFNTEAFF
>NA|TRBV28|11|TRBJ2-7
CASSVFHEQYF
>NA|TRBV6-1|16|TRBJ1-6
CASSDRNPAYNSPLHF
>NA|TRBV28|17|TRBJ2-3
CASSPTTQTGLHDTQYF
>TRBD2|TRBV29-1|17|TRBJ2-4
CSVVSLAGELAKNIQYF
>TRBD1|TRBV7-3|15|TRBJ2-5
CASSPQGSEAGTQYF
>NA|TRBV12-3/TRBV12-4|14|TRBJ2-3
CASRRGGETDTQYF